These 22 T cell receptor beta chains originate from one sample sequenced in a study of CD8 T cells in Susac syndrome (dated by TCRdb to the late 2010s). Receptors were amplified or captured by the immunoSEQ multiplex PCR assay. RNA was extracted with the RNeasy kit and roughly 0.5 to 1 ug was reverse transcribed using random hexamers. TCRdb reran the public reads through fastp at Q25 and MiXCR, keeping productive beta chains. Rows merge per CDR3 protein into single entries with the most common DNA and genes. The sample includes roughly 200,000 distinct CDR3 sequences, with roughly 94% observed a single time. The top ten constitute around 0.08% of the sample. Sequencing used CD4+ T cells from PBMCs. The source of these receptors is a human donor with multiple sclerosis.

This rearrangement joins TRBV5-4 to TRBJ2-5; 9 bases fit TRBD2. Germline values: CDR1 SGHNT, CDR2 YYREEE (reference sequence). V lost 6 bases and J lost 6; bases outside the gene matches: 21. The CDR3 length is 18 residues. The DNA of the CDR3 is TGTGCCAGCACTCAGAAACCGGCGGGGGGGGCGTCTCCCCAGACCCAGTACTTC. It codes for CASTQKPAGGASPQTQYF. Variable domain in full (rest from reference TRBV5-4 and TRBJ2-5): ETGVTQSPTHLIKTRGQQVTLRCSSQSGHNTVSWYQQALGQGPQFIFQYYREEENGRGNFPPRFSGLQFPNYSSELNVNALELDDSALYLCASTQKPAGGASPQTQYFGPGTRLLVL.

In the case of this clonotype: The junction departs from germline at one end; a sequencing error may be responsible. V is TRBV3-1 and J is TRBJ2-5; no clear D gene. CDR1 and CDR2 (germline): LGHDT, YNNKEL (reference sequence). This CDR3 comprises 14 residues. The CDR3 DNA reads as TGTGCCAGCACCCAAAGCGTATTCCAAGAGACCCAGTACTTC. Amino acids: CASTQSVFQETQYF.

The V call is TRBV28, the J call TRBJ1-1, with D possibly being TRBD1 (5 bases). CDR3 length equals 14 residues. CDR1 is MDHEN, CDR2 SYDVKM, per germline. Trimming left V 5 bases short and J 4 bases short, with 14 bases between. CDR3 in amino acids: CASSTNRYGTEAFF. As DNA, the CDR3 is TGTGCCAGCAGTACGAACAGGTATGGCACTGAAGCTTTCTTT. Filled out from reference TRBV28 and TRBJ1-1, the complete variable domain reads DVKVTQSSRYLVKRTGEKVFLECVQDMDHENMFWYRQDPGLGLRLIYFSYDVKMKEKGDIPEGYSVSREKKERFSLILESASTNQTSMYLCASSTNRYGTEAFFGQGTRLTVV.

J is TRBJ2-7 and V is TRBV3-1, with D possibly matching TRBD1 (6 bases). CDR3 length: 14 residues. Germline V lookup: CDR1 LGHDT, CDR2 YNNKEL (reference sequence). V was trimmed by 6 bases and J by 0 bases, leaving 12 bases between them. The CDR3 region has the DNA TGTGCCAGCAGTCGGACAGCGAGCTCCTACGAGCAGTACTTC. Residues: CASSRTASSYEQYF.

The chain couples TRBV29-1 to TRBJ2-3; 9 bases agree with TRBD2. The length of the CDR3 is 16 residues. Germline V gene data show CDR1 as SQVTM and CDR2 as ANQGSEA. J was trimmed by 4 bases and V by 4 bases; bases with no gene match: 12. CDR3: CSVVAGATRGSDTQYF. As DNA, the CDR3 is TGCAGCGTTGTAGCGGGGGCAACCCGGGGTTCAGATACGCAGTATTTT.

The chain employs TRBV20-1 and TRBJ2-3, with 14 bases fitting TRBD2. The ends lost 5 bases at V and 2 bases at J; junction bases unmatched: 3. This CDR3 region has 15 residues. CDR1 DFQATT and CDR2 SNEGSKA come from the germline V gene (reference sequence). CDR3 in amino acids: CSAWTSGGYTDTQYF. Here the CDR3 DNA reads TGCAGTGCTTGGACTAGCGGGGGGTACACAGATACGCAGTATTTT.

With regard to this clonotype: Germline is not matched at one junction end, which may reflect a read error. The chain uses TRBV7-7 and TRBJ2-1; 10 bases are shared with TRBD2. The CDR3 is 16 residues long. CDR1 and CDR2 from the germline V gene are SSHAT and FNYEAQ (reference sequence). DNA for the CDR3: TGTGCTAGCAGCTCGACTAGCGGGTTAGAGGTCCGAGAGCAGTTCTTC. Amino acid sequence: CASSSTSGLEVREQFF.

V usage is TRBV7-2 and J usage is TRBJ2-7, with 7 nucleotides matching TRBD1. J was trimmed by 2 bases and V by 4 bases; bases with no gene match: 14. This CDR3 is built from 17 residues. Germline loops: CDR1 SGHTA, CDR2 FQGNSA. In nucleotides, the CDR3 is TGTGCCAGCAGCTCCAACGCTCCGGGACAGTGGCCCTACGAGCAGTACTTC. Protein: CASSSNAPGQWPYEQYF.

V usage is TRBV7-3 and J usage is TRBJ1-2; unclear D gene. The germline gives CDR1 SGHTA, CDR2 FQGTGA. V gave up 0 bases and J gave up 6 bases, with 17 bases separating them. The CDR3 contains 16 residues. The CDR3 nucleotides read TGTGCCAGCAGCTTAACGGGCACGGATGTCCAGGATGGCTACACCTTC. It encodes CASSLTGTDVQDGYTF. The full variable domain, completed using reference TRBV7-3 and TRBJ1-2, is GAGVSQTPSNKVTEKGKYVELRCDPISGHTALYWYRQSLGQGPEFLIYFQGTGAADDSGLPNDRFFAVRPEGSVSTLKIQRTERGDSAVYLCASSLTGTDVQDGYTFGSGTRLTVV.

The chain couples TRBV9 to TRBJ2-3; D perhaps matches TRBD1 (5 bases). CDR1 is SGDLS, CDR2 YYNGEE, per germline. CDR3 length equals 15 residues. V gave up 4 bases and J gave up 3 bases, with 15 bases separating them. The CDR3 DNA reads TGTGCCAGCAGCCGTCGACAGAGATCGACAGATACGCAGTATTTT. Protein product: CASSRRQRSTDTQYF.

This chain joins TRBV3-1 and TRBJ2-2, with 11 bases fitting TRBD1. This CDR3 is 16 amino acids long. The ends lost 2 bases at V and 4 bases at J; junction bases unmatched: 3. The germline V gene encodes CDR1 LGHDT and CDR2 YNNKEL (reference sequence). The DNA of the CDR3 is TGTGCCAGCAGCCAATGGGGGACAGGGGGCACCGGGGAGCTGTTTTTT. It specifies CASSQWGTGGTGELFF.

V usage is TRBV20-1 and J usage is TRBJ2-7; TRBD1 aligns across 9 bases. Germline CDR1 and CDR2: DFQATT and SNEGSKA (reference sequence). V dropped 4 bases and J dropped 6; count of bases not matched to a gene: 7. The CDR3 has 13 amino acids. CDR3 in amino acids: CSANPGQGREQYF. The CDR3 DNA sequence: TGCAGTGCTAACCCGGGACAGGGCCGCGAGCAGTACTTC.

This chain joins TRBV27 and TRBJ2-5; weak D call: TRBD1 (6 bases). This CDR3 has 16 residues. From germline, CDR1 is MNHEY and CDR2 SMNVEV (reference sequence). The ends were cut back, 6 bases at V and 1 base at J, with 18 bases in the middle. The CDR3 spells CASSQEKNRAQETQYF. DNA for the CDR3: TGTGCCAGCAGCCAAGAGAAGAACAGGGCCCAAGAGACCCAGTACTTC.

The V gene is TRBV20-1, the J gene TRBJ2-1; D remains ambiguous. Per germline, CDR1 DFQATT and CDR2 SNEGSKA (reference sequence). There are 11 residues in the CDR3. V gave up 4 bases and J gave up 8 bases, with 9 bases separating them. CDR3 DNA: TGCAGTGCTACTTCTACCGATGAGCAGTTCTTC. Its protein product is CSATSTDEQFF.

This chain uses TRBV19 with TRBJ1-2, with 8 positions matching TRBD1. The CDR3 consists of 12 residues. V lost 7 bases and J lost 8; bases outside the gene matches: 6. CDR1 and CDR2 from the germline V gene are LNHDA and SQIVND (reference sequence). The CDR3: CASTVDRGGYTF. In nucleotides, the CDR3 is TGTGCCAGTACCGTAGACAGGGGAGGCTACACCTTC.

The chain recombines TRBV9 with TRBJ2-2; D perhaps matches TRBD2 (5 bases). Trimming stripped 4 bases from V and 6 bases from J, with 13 bases between. Germline CDR1 SGDLS, CDR2 YYNGEE. This CDR3 has 14 residues. The CDR3 bases are TGTGCCAGCAGCCCACAATCGGGGTCCGGGGAGCTGTTTTTT. It codes for CASSPQSGSGELFF.

The chain uses TRBV30 and TRBJ1-1, with 8 nucleotides matching TRBD1. V shed 7 bases, J shed 4 bases, and the junction held 8 bases outside the gene matches. This CDR3 has 13 residues. In germline, CDR1 is GTSNPN, CDR2 SVGIG (reference sequence). The CDR3 DNA reads TGTGCCTCCCAGGGGGCAGGGGGCACTGAAGCTTTCTTT. This codes for CASQGAGGTEAFF.

This chain uses TRBV20-1 with TRBJ2-3; 8 positions agree with TRBD2. Germline V gives CDR1 DFQATT, CDR2 SNEGSKA (reference sequence). Trimming at V came to 5 bases and at J to 0 bases, leaving 10 bases not matched to a gene. This CDR3 region has 16 residues. CDR3 amino acids: CSAQILSGTSTDTQYF. In DNA form, the CDR3 reads TGCAGTGCTCAAATCCTTAGCGGGACCAGCACAGATACGCAGTATTTT.

About this clonotype itself: The DNA is omitted, as the CDR3 cannot be located on it reliably, and the CDR3 follows TCRdb's listing. The chain links TRBV18 to TRBJ2-4; the table assigns TRBD1, which was not confirmed against the DNA. Germline V lookup: CDR1 KGHSH, CDR2 LQKENI. The CDR3 length is 19 residues, termini included. This chain's CDR3 is CASSPIGVGPGQGANIQYF.

The chain links TRBV5-4 to TRBJ2-3; maybe TRBD2 (5 bases). Germline V gene sequence: CDR1 SGHNT, CDR2 YYREEE (reference sequence). The V gene lost 4 bases and the J gene lost 2 bases, with 14 bases spanning the gap. The CDR3 covers 15 residues. CDR3 loop: CASSLRRVNTDTQYF. CDR3 sequence (DNA): TGTGCCAGCAGCCTTCGGCGGGTCAACACAGATACGCAGTATTTT.

The rearrangement links TRBV12-3 or TRBV12-4 to TRBJ2-1, with 9 bases matching TRBD2. This CDR3 region has 13 residues. V lost 9 bases and J lost 3; bases outside the gene matches: 3. The CDR3 DNA is TGTGCCAGTGGGCGGGGGGGCTACAATGAGCAGTTCTTC. Translating it yields CASGRGGYNEQFF.

The chain is built from TRBV29-1 and TRBJ2-1, with D perhaps matching TRBD1 (6 bases). This CDR3 spans 14 amino acids. V dropped 6 bases and J dropped 6 bases, with 18 bases sitting between them. Germline V gives CDR1 SQVTM, CDR2 ANQGSEA. The CDR3 spells CSVRTTGHLNEQFF. The CDR3 DNA sequence: TGCAGCGTGAGGACCACGGGACACCTCAATGAGCAGTTCTTC.